This T cell receptor beta chain was sequenced in a study of T cell responses to AZD1222 COVID-19 vaccine. V was cut by 5 bases and J by 2 bases, with 16 bases left in between. This CDR3 spans 15 amino acids. Germline V gives CDR1 SGHVS, CDR2 FQNEAQ. Repertoires were generated with immunoSEQ multiplex PCR, while TCRdb's copy carries only in-frame clones and drops some. Among 130,000 or so clones listed, around 90% were seen once. Comment on this clone: Its matching antigen is unknown.

Study results and caveats: Mostly white British, mostly female donors; authors suggested clonal diversity may be underestimated. Every sample of the repertoires postdated the peak T cell response.

The sequence derives from an adult who received the MenACWY meningococcal vaccine as a control. This sample comprised peripheral blood, obtained 28 days after the second dose of the MenACWY control vaccine. J is TRBJ2-7 and V is TRBV7-8; D is undetermined. CDR3 nucleotide sequence: TGTGCCAGCAGCCGACCAACTTTAGGGACCTACGAGCAGTACTTC. As protein: CASSRPTLGTYEQYF.